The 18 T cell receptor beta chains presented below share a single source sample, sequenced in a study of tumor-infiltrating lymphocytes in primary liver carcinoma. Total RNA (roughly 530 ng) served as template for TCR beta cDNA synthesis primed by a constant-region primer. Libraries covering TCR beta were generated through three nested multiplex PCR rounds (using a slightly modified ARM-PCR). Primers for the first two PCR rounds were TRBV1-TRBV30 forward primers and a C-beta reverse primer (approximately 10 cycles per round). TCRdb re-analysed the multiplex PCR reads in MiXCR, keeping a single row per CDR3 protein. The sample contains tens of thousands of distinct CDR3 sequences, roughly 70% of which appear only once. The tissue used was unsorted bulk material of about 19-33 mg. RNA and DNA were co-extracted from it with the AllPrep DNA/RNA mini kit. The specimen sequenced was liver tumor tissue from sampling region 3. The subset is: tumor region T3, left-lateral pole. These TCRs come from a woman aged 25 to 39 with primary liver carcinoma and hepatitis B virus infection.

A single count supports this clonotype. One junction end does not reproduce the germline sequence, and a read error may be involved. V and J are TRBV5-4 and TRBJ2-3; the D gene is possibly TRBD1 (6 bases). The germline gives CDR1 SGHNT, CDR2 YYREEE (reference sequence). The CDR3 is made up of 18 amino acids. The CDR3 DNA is TGTGCCAGCAGTAACCCGGCGGCTAGGGAGAGTCGGACAGATACGCAATATTTT. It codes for CASSNPAARESRTDTQYF. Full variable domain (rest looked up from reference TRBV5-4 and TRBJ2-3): ETGVTQSPTHLIKTRGQQVTLRCSSQSGHNTVSWYQQALGQGPQFIFQYYREEENGRGNFPPRFSGLQFPNYSSELNVNALELDDSALYLCASSNPAARESRTDTQYFGPGTRLTVL.

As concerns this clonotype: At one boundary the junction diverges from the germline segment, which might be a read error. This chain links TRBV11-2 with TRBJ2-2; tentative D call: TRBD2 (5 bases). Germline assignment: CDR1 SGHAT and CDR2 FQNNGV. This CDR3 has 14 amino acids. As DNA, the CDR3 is TGTGTCAGCAGCAAAGGCCGGGAATCCGGGGAGCTGTTTTTC. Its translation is CVSSKGRESGELFF.

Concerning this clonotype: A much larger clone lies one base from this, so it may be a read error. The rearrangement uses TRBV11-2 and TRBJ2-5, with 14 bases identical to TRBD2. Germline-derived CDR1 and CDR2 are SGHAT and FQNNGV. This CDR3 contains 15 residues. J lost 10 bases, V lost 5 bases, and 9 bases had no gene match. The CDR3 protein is CASSAFGTSGGNQYF. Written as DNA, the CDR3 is TGTGCCAGCAGCGCATTCGGGACTAGCGGGGGAAACCAGTACTTC.

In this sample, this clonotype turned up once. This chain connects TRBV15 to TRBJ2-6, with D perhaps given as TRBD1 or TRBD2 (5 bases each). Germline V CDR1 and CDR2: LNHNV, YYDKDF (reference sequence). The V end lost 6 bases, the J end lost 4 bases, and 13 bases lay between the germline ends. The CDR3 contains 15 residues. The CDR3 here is CATSPKGDGANVLTF. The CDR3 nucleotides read TGTGCCACCAGTCCCAAAGGGGACGGGGCCAACGTCCTGACTTTC.

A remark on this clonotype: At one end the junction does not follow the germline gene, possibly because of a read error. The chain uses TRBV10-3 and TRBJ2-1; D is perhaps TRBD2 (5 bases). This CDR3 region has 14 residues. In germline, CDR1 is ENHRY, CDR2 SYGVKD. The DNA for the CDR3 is TGTGCCACCAGTCACACGGCGACCCGGGATGAGCAGTTATTC. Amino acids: CATSHTATRDEQLF.

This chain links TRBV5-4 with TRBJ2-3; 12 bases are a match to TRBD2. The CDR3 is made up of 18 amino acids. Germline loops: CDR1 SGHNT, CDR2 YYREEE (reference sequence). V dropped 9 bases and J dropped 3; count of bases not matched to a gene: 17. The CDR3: CANSNLATSGSRTDTQYF. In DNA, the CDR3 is TGTGCCAACAGTAACCTGGCGACTAGCGGGAGTCGGACAGATACGCAGTATTTT.

CDR3 sequence reads: CDSTPGGGTEAFF. The CDR3 DNA is TGTGATAGCACCCCCGGTGGGGGCACTGAAGCTTTCTTT. This sequence joins TRBV11-2 and TRBJ1-1, with D tentatively TRBD1 (5 bases). Germline V gives CDR1 SGHAT, CDR2 FQNNGV. This CDR3 is 13 amino acids long.

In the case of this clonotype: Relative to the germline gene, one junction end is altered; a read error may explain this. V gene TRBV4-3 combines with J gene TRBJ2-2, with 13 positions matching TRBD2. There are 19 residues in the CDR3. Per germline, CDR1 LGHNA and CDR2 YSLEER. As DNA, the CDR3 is TGCGCCAGCAGTGTACTAGCGGGAGGGTCCCGTTCGAACACCGGGGAGCTGTTTTTC. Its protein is CASSVLAGGSRSNTGELFF.

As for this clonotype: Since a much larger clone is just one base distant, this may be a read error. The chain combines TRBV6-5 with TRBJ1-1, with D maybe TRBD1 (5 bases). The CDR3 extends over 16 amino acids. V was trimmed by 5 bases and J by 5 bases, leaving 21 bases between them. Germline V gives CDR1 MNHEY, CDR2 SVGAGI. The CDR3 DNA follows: TGTGCCAGCAGTAATGGAGGGGCCCAGTGTTGGACTGAAGCTTTCTTT. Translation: CASSNGGAQCWTEAFF.

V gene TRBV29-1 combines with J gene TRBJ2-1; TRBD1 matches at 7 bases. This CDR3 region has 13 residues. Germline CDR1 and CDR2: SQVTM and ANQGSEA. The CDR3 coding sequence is TGCATCACTGGAAGACAGGGAACCAATGAGCAGTTCTTC. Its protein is CITGRQGTNEQFF.

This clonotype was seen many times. Here the CDR3 DNA reads TGTGCCACCAGAGAGGCGGGATCCTACAATGAGCAGTTCTTC. This translates into CATREAGSYNEQFF. This chain connects TRBV11-2 to TRBJ2-1; D might be TRBD2 (6 bases). V shed 10 bases and J shed 1 base, with 14 bases lying between them. The CDR3 sequence is 14 residues long. CDR1 is SGHAT, CDR2 FQNNGV, per germline.

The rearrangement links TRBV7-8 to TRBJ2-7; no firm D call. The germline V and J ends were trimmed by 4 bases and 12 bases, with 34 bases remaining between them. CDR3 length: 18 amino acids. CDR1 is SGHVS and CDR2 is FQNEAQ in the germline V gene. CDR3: CASSSGRGRTMSPYELYF. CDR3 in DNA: TGTGCCAGCAGCTCGGGTCGCGGTCGTACTATGAGCCCCTACGAACTGTACTTC.

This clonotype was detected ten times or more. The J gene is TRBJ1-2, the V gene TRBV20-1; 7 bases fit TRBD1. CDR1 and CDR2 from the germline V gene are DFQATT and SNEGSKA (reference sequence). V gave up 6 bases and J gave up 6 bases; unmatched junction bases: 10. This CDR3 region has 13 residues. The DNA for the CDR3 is TGCAGTGCCACATCAGGACAGGTAGATGGCTACACCTTC. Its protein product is CSATSGQVDGYTF.

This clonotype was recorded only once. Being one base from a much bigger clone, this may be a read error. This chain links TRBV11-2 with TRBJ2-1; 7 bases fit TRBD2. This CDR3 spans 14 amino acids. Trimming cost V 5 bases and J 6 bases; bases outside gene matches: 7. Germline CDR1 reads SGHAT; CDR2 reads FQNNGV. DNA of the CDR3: TGTGCCAGCAGCCTCGGACTAGATAGCAATGAGCAGTTCTTC. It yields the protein CASSLGLDSNEQFF.

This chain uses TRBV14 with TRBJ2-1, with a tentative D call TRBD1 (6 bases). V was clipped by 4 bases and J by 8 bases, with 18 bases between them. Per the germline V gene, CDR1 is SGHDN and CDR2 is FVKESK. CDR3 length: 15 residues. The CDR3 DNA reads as TGTGCCAGCAGCCGCAGGGGCCCTGTGGGGGATGAGCAGTTCTTC. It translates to CASSRRGPVGDEQFF.

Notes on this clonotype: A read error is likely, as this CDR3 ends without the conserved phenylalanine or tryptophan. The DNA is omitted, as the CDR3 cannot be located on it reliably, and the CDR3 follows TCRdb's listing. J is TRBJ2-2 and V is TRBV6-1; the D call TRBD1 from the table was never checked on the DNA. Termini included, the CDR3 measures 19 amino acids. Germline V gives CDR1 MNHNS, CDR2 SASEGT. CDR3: CASSETLPGGAANTGELLS.

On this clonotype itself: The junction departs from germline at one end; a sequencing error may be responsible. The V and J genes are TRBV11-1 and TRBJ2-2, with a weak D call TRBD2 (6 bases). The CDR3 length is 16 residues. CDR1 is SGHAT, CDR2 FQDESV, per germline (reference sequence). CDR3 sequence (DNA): TGTGCTAGCAACTTAGTGGGGGGTATGAACACCGGGGAGCTGTTTTTT. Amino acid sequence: CASNLVGGMNTGELFF.

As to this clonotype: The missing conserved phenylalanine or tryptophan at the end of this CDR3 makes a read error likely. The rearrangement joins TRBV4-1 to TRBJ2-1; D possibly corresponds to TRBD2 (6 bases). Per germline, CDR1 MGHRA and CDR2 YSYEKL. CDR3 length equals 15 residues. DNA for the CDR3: TGCGCCGGCAGCCAGGATGGTCTAGCGAGGGATGAGCAGTTCCTC. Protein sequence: CAGSQDGLARDEQFL.